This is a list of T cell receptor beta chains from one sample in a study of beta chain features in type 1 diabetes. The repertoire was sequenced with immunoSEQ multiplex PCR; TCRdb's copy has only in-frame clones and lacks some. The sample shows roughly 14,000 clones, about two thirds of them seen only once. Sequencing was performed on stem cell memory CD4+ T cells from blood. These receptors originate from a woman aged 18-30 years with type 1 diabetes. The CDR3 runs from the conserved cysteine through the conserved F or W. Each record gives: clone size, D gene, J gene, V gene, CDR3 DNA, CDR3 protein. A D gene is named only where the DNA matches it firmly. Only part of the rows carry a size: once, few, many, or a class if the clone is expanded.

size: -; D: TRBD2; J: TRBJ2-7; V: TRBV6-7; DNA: TGTGCCAGCAGTTCCAAGACTAGCGGGAGCTACGAGCAGTACTTC; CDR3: CASSSKTSGSYEQYF
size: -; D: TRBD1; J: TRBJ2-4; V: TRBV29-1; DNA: TGCAGCGGCAGGACAGGGACTAACATTCAGTACTTC; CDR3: CSGRTGTNIQYF
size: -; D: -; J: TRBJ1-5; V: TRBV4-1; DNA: TGCGCCAGCAGCTCTTCCCTATCCGGGGGAGCGGGGAGCAATCAGCCCCAGCATTTT; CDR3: CASSSSLSGGAGSNQPQHF
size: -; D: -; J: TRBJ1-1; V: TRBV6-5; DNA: TGTGCCAGCAGTTACTCGGGGGGGCGAATCACTGAAGCTTTCTTT; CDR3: CASSYSGGRITEAFF
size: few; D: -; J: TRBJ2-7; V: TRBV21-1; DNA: TGTGCCAGCAGCAAATACCGGGGTTCCTACGAGCAGTACTTC; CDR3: CASSKYRGSYEQYF
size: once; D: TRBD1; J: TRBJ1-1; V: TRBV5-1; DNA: TGCGCCAGCAGCATAGGACAGGGGGGTAAGGTGAACACTGAAGCTTTCTTT; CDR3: CASSIGQGGKVNTEAFF
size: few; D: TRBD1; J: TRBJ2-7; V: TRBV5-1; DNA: TGCGCCAGCGGCCCCGGGACAGGCGTCGAGCAGTACTTC; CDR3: CASGPGTGVEQYF
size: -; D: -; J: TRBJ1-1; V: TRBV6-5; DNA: TGTGCCAGCGAGTTAGCCCCGGGTGAGGGAAAAAAAGCTTTCTTT; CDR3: CASELAPGEGKKAFF
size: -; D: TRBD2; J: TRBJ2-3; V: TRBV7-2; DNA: TGTGCCAGCAGCTTCCCCCTAGCGGACACAGATACGCAGTATTTT; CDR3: CASSFPLADTDTQYF
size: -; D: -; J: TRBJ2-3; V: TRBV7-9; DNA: TGTGCCAGCAGCTTACGGGACACTAGCACAGATACGCAGTATTTT; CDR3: CASSLRDTSTDTQYF
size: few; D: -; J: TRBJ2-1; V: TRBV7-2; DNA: TGTGCCAGCAGCTTGGATTGGGACATTTCCATCAATGAGCAGTTCTTC; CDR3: CASSLDWDISINEQFF
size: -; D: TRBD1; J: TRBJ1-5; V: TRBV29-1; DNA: TGCAGCGTTGAACAGGGGGCAGGTCAGCCCCAGCATTTT; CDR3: CSVEQGAGQPQHF
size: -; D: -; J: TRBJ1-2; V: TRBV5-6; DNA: TGTGCCAGCAGCTTGGCCCCTAGGGGCGCAGGCTATGGCTACACCTTC; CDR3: CASSLAPRGAGYGYTF
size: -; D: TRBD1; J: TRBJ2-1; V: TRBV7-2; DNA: TGTGCCAGCAGGGGACAGGGGTCAGTTTTCCATGAGCAGTTCTTC; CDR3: CASRGQGSVFHEQFF
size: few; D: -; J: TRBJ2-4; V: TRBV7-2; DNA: TGTGCCAGCAGCTTAGACACGACTATAGCCAAAAACATTCAGTACTTC; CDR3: CASSLDTTIAKNIQYF
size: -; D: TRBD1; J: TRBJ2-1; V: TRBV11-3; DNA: TGTGCCAGCAGCCGTTCAACAGGGGCAGGCACCTACAATGAGCAGTTCTTC; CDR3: CASSRSTGAGTYNEQFF
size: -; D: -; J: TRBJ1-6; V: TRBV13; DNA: TGTGCCAGCAGCTTACGGGGGAATAATTCACCCCTCCACTTT; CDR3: CASSLRGNNSPLHF
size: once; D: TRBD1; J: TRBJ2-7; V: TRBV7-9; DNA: TGTGCCAGCAGCTCGTCGGCAGGGGGTTTTGGCTCCTACGAGCAGTACTTC; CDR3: CASSSSAGGFGSYEQYF
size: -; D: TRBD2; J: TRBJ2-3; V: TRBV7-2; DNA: TGTGCCAGCAGCCAACTAGCGGAGATCACAGATACGCAGTATTTT; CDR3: CASSQLAEITDTQYF
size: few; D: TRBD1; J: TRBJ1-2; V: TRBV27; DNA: TGTGCCAGCAGTACCGGGACAGGATACTATGGCTACACCTTC; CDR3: CASSTGTGYYGYTF
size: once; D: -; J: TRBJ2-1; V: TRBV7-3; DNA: TGTGCCAGCAGCTTAGATGCTGGGGGGTACAATGAGCAGTTCTTC; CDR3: CASSLDAGGYNEQFF
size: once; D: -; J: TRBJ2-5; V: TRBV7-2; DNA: TGTGCCAGCAGCCCGGGCGGGACCCAAGAGACCCAGTACTTC; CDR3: CASSPGGTQETQYF
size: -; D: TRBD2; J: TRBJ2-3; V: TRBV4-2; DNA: TGTGCCAGCAGCCAACCCCCCGGGACTAGCGGGAGAGATACGCAGTATTTT; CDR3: CASSQPPGTSGRDTQYF
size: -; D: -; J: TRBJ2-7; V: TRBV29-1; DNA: TGCAGCGTCTGGGGAGACGTAGCGGAGGGCTACGAGCAGTACTTC; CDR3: CSVWGDVAEGYEQYF
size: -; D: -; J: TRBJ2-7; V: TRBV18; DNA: TGTGCCAGCTCACCAGGGGCCAGATACGAGCAGTACTTC; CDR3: CASSPGARYEQYF
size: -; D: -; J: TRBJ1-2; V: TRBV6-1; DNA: TGTGCCAGCAGGGAAGACAGCCACTATGGCTACACCTTC; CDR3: CASREDSHYGYTF